Listed below are T cell receptor beta chains from one sample, sequenced in a study of blood T cell repertoires in COVID-19. Produced via immunoSEQ multiplex PCR; TCRdb's table is partial and in-frame only. The sample lists about 150,000 clones, 75% to 90% occurring once. Sequencing was carried out using peripheral blood. These receptors all come from a man between 60 and 75 years old with active or convalescent COVID-19. Both conserved end residues are part of each CDR3. D genes are given only for firm matches. The size entry is marked missing in some rows and otherwise reads once, few, many or a size class.

cdr3_nt cdr3_aa j_call v_call clone_size d_call
TGTGCCAGCAGCCCCTACCGGGACAGGGGATTTAGGAACACCGGGGAGCTGTTTTTT CASSPYRDRGFRNTGELFF TRBJ2-2 TRBV9 NA TRBD1
TGTGCCAGCTCACGAGACACGACCTCTGGAAACACCATATATTTT CASSRDTTSGNTIYF TRBJ1-3 TRBV18 NA NA
TGTGCCAGCAGCTTGGTGCAGGGGGCGTATGGCTACACCTTC CASSLVQGAYGYTF TRBJ1-2 TRBV5-8 NA TRBD1
TGTGCCACCTCCAGACAGGGGGCTGGCAATCAGCCCCAGCATTTT CATSRQGAGNQPQHF TRBJ1-5 TRBV24-1 NA TRBD1
TGTGCCAGCAGTTACTCGAGAGGCAGGGGGAGCTCTGGAAACACCATATATTTT CASSYSRGRGSSGNTIYF TRBJ1-3 TRBV6-2/TRBV6-3 NA TRBD1
TGCAGCGCCGGTGGGGCAGTGAGCTCCTACAATGAGCAGTTCTTC CSAGGAVSSYNEQFF TRBJ2-1 TRBV29-1 once NA
TGCGCCAGCAGCTTGGTGATCTCTGGACAGGTGAGAGAAGAGACCCAGTACTTC CASSLVISGQVREETQYF TRBJ2-5 TRBV5-1 NA TRBD1
TGTGCCAGCAGGACGACAGGGGGCGCATACGAGCAGTACTTC CASRTTGGAYEQYF TRBJ2-7 TRBV2 few TRBD1
TGTGCCAGCAAGATAAGGGGTGGAGAGACCCAGTACTTC CASKIRGGETQYF TRBJ2-5 TRBV13 NA NA
TGTGCCAGCAGGTCGGAGGGGGCGTATGGCTACACCTTC CASRSEGAYGYTF TRBJ1-2 TRBV9 NA TRBD1
TGTGCCAGCAGTGCGGGAAGCGGGTACAATGAGCAGTTCTTC CASSAGSGYNEQFF TRBJ2-1 TRBV2 NA NA
TGCGCCAGCAGCCAACCGGGACAGCCCAATCAGCCCCAGCATTTT CASSQPGQPNQPQHF TRBJ1-5 TRBV5-1 NA TRBD1
TGTGCCAGCAGCCCAGGGGGGACCGAGACCCAGTACTTC CASSPGGTETQYF TRBJ2-5 TRBV7-3 NA NA
TGTGCCACCAGTGAAAACGACTACCCAAAGACCCAGTACTTC CATSENDYPKTQYF TRBJ2-5 TRBV24-1 once NA
TGCGCCAGCAGCTCTGGGGACAGGGCGGCTGCTCAGGATACGCAGTATTTT CASSSGDRAAAQDTQYF TRBJ2-3 TRBV5-1 NA TRBD1
TGTGCCAGCAGCCCCTACCAGGGTTCCGGAAACACCATATATTTT CASSPYQGSGNTIYF TRBJ1-3 TRBV7-9 NA NA
TGTGCCTGGGCGTACCGGGACAGGGGGATTTACGAGCAGTACTTC CAWAYRDRGIYEQYF TRBJ2-7 TRBV30 NA TRBD1
TGTGCCAGCAGCTTGACTTCGGGGACCCAGTACTTC CASSLTSGTQYF TRBJ2-5 TRBV7-2 once NA
TGTGCCAGCAGCAAAATGGCTCGATGGACAGGGGTGAGTCAGCCCCAGCATTTT CASSKMARWTGVSQPQHF TRBJ1-5 TRBV21-1 NA NA
TGTGCCAGCAGCTTACGGAGCGGGAGCTCCTACAATGAGCAGTTCTTC CASSLRSGSSYNEQFF TRBJ2-1 TRBV7-8 NA TRBD2
TGTGCCAGCAGTAATGACCAACCGGGAGAGACCCAGTACTTC CASSNDQPGETQYF TRBJ2-5 TRBV2 NA NA
TGTGCCAGCAGCTTAAAGGGGGGGGACGCAAACATTCAGTACTTC CASSLKGGDANIQYF TRBJ2-4 TRBV11-2 NA NA
TGTGCCAGCAGCCACAGGGCGGTGAACACTGAAGCTTTCTTT CASSHRAVNTEAFF TRBJ1-1 TRBV3-1/TRBV3-2 NA NA
TGTGCCTGGAGAGGGGGGGGGTTCACCCAGTACTTC CAWRGGGFTQYF TRBJ2-5 TRBV30 NA NA
TGCGCCAGCAGCCTAACAGGGAGGGGGGTCGGGGCTAATGAAAAACTGTTTTTT CASSLTGRGVGANEKLFF TRBJ1-4 TRBV4-1 NA NA
TGTGCCAGCAGCAGCACTCTAGATCGGGAGCAGTTCTTC CASSSTLDREQFF TRBJ2-1 TRBV28 once NA
TGTGCCAGTACCTCCGGTGGAAACACCATATATTTT CASTSGGNTIYF TRBJ1-3 TRBV19 NA NA
TGTGCCTGGAGCCTGGAGGCAGGGGGATCGGAACAGCCCCAGCATTTT CAWSLEAGGSEQPQHF TRBJ1-5 TRBV30 NA TRBD1
TGTGCCAGCAGCCGACGCGTCTTCGGCGAGCGGGCCACAGATACGCAGTATTTT CASSRRVFGERATDTQYF TRBJ2-3 TRBV11-3 once NA
TGTGCCAGCAGTTCTGTAGCGGGAGGCATCAAGTACGAGCAGTACTTC CASSSVAGGIKYEQYF TRBJ2-7 TRBV6-2/TRBV6-3 NA TRBD2
TGCGCCAGCAGCACGGGACAGGTCCAAGAGACCCAGTACTTC CASSTGQVQETQYF TRBJ2-5 TRBV5-1 many TRBD1
TGTGCCAGCAGTTACGGACAGGGCTATAATTCACCCCTCCACTTT CASSYGQGYNSPLHF TRBJ1-6 TRBV27 NA TRBD1
TGTGCCAGCAGCTCCGGGACAGGTAGCAATCAGCCCCAGCATTTT CASSSGTGSNQPQHF TRBJ1-5 TRBV7-9 once TRBD1
TGTGCCAGCAGCCAAGATGGGAGTGTCAATCAGCCCCAGCATTTT CASSQDGSVNQPQHF TRBJ1-5 TRBV4-2 NA NA
TGTGCCAGCAGCCAAGTGGTGTGGGCTAGCGAGCAGTTCTTC CASSQVVWASEQFF TRBJ2-1 TRBV3-1/TRBV3-2 NA NA
TGTGCCAGCAGTGACCTACAAGCGGGGGGAGACAATGAGCAGTTCTTC CASSDLQAGGDNEQFF TRBJ2-1 TRBV28 NA TRBD2
TGTGCCAGCAGCGTAGTAGGTCTAGCGGGGAACACAGATACGCAGTATTTT CASSVVGLAGNTDTQYF TRBJ2-3 TRBV9 NA TRBD2
TGCGCCAGCAGCCACGCATGGGAAAGCAGGGGTTTAGCCTACGAGCAGTACTTC CASSHAWESRGLAYEQYF TRBJ2-7 TRBV4-3 NA NA
TGTGCCAGCAGTGCAGGGGACAGCAATCAGCCCCAGCATTTT CASSAGDSNQPQHF TRBJ1-5 TRBV6-6 NA NA
TGTGCCAGCAGTTTACTCCAGGGCGGGATGAACACTGAAGCTTTCTTT CASSLLQGGMNTEAFF TRBJ1-1 TRBV28 NA NA
TGTGCCTGCCTCGGGGGGAGTGCCACAGATACGCAGTATTTT CACLGGSATDTQYF TRBJ2-3 TRBV30 NA TRBD2
TGTGCCAGCAGCCTCGGGACAGTAGGGTGGGATACGCAGTATTTT CASSLGTVGWDTQYF TRBJ2-3 TRBV5-8 NA TRBD1
TGTGCCAGCAGTGAAGGAGCGGTCAGCCACTATGGCTACACCTTC CASSEGAVSHYGYTF TRBJ1-2 TRBV6-1 NA NA
TGTGCCAGCAGTTCCGGGCTCATAGCGGGAGGAGAGGAGCAGTTCTTC CASSSGLIAGGEEQFF TRBJ2-1 TRBV28 NA TRBD2
TGTGCTAGTGGTTTACCGGGGATCGAACGTAAGGGCTACACCTTC CASGLPGIERKGYTF TRBJ1-2 TRBV12-5 NA NA
TGTGCCAGCAGATGGAACAGGGCGAACACCGGGGAGCTGTTTTTT CASRWNRANTGELFF TRBJ2-2 TRBV7-2 NA NA
TGCGCCAGCAGCCAAGATTGGCAGGATAATTCACCCCTCCACTTT CASSQDWQDNSPLHF TRBJ1-6 TRBV4-3 NA NA
TGTGCCAGCAGCTTAAGGGCAGGCCAGCAAGAGACCCAGTACTTC CASSLRAGQQETQYF TRBJ2-5 TRBV7-3 NA NA
TGCGCCAGCAGCCAACGGACAGGCCCGCAGTACTCTGGGGCCAACGTCCTGACTTTC CASSQRTGPQYSGANVLTF TRBJ2-6 TRBV5-1 NA TRBD1
TGTGCCAGCAGTGAGGACATTGGGGCTGAAGCTTTCTTT CASSEDIGAEAFF TRBJ1-1 TRBV2 few NA
TGTGCCAGCAGTGAAGGGCCGTTCAATGAGCAGTTCTTC CASSEGPFNEQFF TRBJ2-1 TRBV6-1 NA NA
TGTGCCAGCACCTCCTTAGGGGCGGCAGATGGTAGCACCGGGGAGCTGTTTTTT CASTSLGAADGSTGELFF TRBJ2-2 TRBV28 NA NA
TGTGCCAGCAGCCCCCGGGGAGGGAGCTCCTACGAGCAGTACTTC CASSPRGGSSYEQYF TRBJ2-7 TRBV5-4 NA TRBD2
TGTGCCAGCAGCCCGCGGGAGGGGACTTCTTCAGGGGTAGTCATTCAGTACTTC CASSPREGTSSGVVIQYF TRBJ2-4 TRBV28 NA TRBD2
TGTGCCATCAGTGAGATTGAGGGGGCAGCTTTCTTT CAISEIEGAAFF TRBJ1-1 TRBV10-3 few TRBD1